This paragraph covers one TCR beta chain sequence. There are many counts of this clonotype. The antigen this receptor binds is unknown. Base quality data are lacking; no much larger clone is found one base away. The TCR beta CDR3 regions were amplified from the RNA transcripts. The first round of RT-PCR for the TCR CDR3 was performed with the HTBI primer set and the Qiagen OneStep RT-PCR kit. Libraries were constructed in a second round of multiplex PCR, after which size selection and purification were performed. Paired-end sequencing of the libraries was performed with 100 bp reads on an Illumina HiSeq2000. In the paper's pipeline: SOAPnuke was used to process the raw data, with reads discarded if the reads contained adapters or uncalled bases, had a mean Phred below 15, or lacked an exact constant-primer or identifier match. COPE v1.2.5 was used to merge high-quality paired reads, and clonotypes were defined as unique nucleotide sequences. Clonotypes were aligned to IMGT TRBV, TRBD and TRBJ reference segments using MiTCR v1.1. Analysis was restricted to V-J combinations with a frequency above 0.0001, which covered roughly 99% of repertoires. The TCS score was defined as the ratio of F50 (clonal expansion) to E x V (chaos), calculated using BLOSUM62-based TCRdist between CDR3 peptides within each V-J. Welch's t-statistics and random forest reduced roughly 530 V-J features to roughly 13, which were used in a naive Bayes classifier (R e1071). Starting from the raw public reads, TCRdb applied fastp trimming at Q25, assembled clones with MiXCR and retained in-frame beta chains. Duplicate CDR3 protein sequences are folded into a single record with the most common DNA and genes. The V and J calls, along with clone size, are taken from TCRdb and not from the paper's own processing. Here the sample has 75,000 to 100,000 distinct CDR3 sequences; roughly 56% occur a single time. The leading ten clones occupy around 30% of the sample.

The entry originates in a study of T cells in Graves' hyperthyroidism and ophthalmopathy (dated 2019 in TCRdb). For the study in its entirety: Peripheral blood was sampled at the time of initial diagnosis, prior to any treatment. Thyroid tissue and blood T-cell repertoires from about six Graves' hyperthyroidism patients were also compared in the study. TCR V-J signatures able to tell the groups apart were searched for in a discovery cohort of 90 to 100 patients, of whom roughly 42 had Graves' ophthalmopathy and under 65 had stable Graves' hyperthyroidism. Prospective prediction of ophthalmopathy was tested in an independent validation cohort of 18 to 20 hyperthyroidism patients and 17 patients who later progressed to ophthalmopathy. The approximately 90 discovery patients were divided at random into training and test sets in a 7:3 ratio. The paper describes TCR Vbeta CDR3 sequencing of around 140 peripheral blood samples, made up of under 50 ophthalmopathy patients, roughly 80 hyperthyroidism patients and roughly 17 progressor patients. After blood sampling, hyperthyroidism patients were treated with methimazole at a starting dose of 30 mg daily, and ophthalmopathy patients were treated with high-dose intravenous methylprednisolone. The paper as a whole reports these results and caveats: A 13 V-J signature model separated ophthalmopathy from stable hyperthyroidism, with 87.88% sensitivity and 81% to 83% specificity in cross-validation and 80%/75% in testing. No statistical method was used to set the sample size in advance, and investigators knew the group allocation. Most expanded thyroid clonotypes (frequency above 0.001) were also detected in blood, a finding suggesting that blood repertoires may reflect thyroid immune responses. In validation, the model predicted progression to ophthalmopathy with 55% to 71% sensitivity and approximately 72% specificity, a median of 6.5 months before onset.

Taken from cysteine to phenylalanine, the CDR3 has 16 residues. Left in the record is the CDR3 DNA by itself, 48 bases read in frame from the first base. Germline trimming: 2 bases from V, 4 bases from J; junction bases outside gene matches: 10. The germline V gene specifies SGHTA as CDR1 and FQGNSA as CDR2. Stable Graves' hyperthyroidism was defined as the absence of progression to ophthalmopathy over 18 months of follow-up. The hyperthyroidism patients were between 18 and 65 years old and newly diagnosed, with a disease duration of less than 2 months. Exclusion was applied to patients with uncontrolled infections, other autoimmune diseases, pregnancy or lactation. Diagnoses were based on clinical symptoms, serum thyroxine and TRAb, thyroid ultrasound and orbital computed tomography. Ficoll-Paque density gradient centrifugation was used to isolate PBMCs from about 9 ml of fresh peripheral blood. Total RNA was extracted with Trizol reagent, and quality was checked on an Agilent 2100 Bioanalyzer.

This clonotype was sampled from a woman aged 35 to 49 with Graves' hyperthyroidism. The sequence joins TRBV7-2 to TRBJ2-7; TRBD1 agrees with 8 junctional bases. The sequenced sample consisted of blood. At the DNA level, the sequence is TGTGCCAGCAGCTTAAGGCGTGGACAGGGTGGATACGAGCAGTACTTC. This translates into CASSLRRGQGGYEQYF.